This T cell receptor (beta chain) comes out of a study of early T cells in non-severe SARS-CoV-2 infection. Study context: Bulk RNA from unsorted whole blood was sequenced; chains were unpaired.

CDR3 size: 13 residues. Trimming left V 3 bases short and J 1 base short, with 6 bases between. Germline loops: CDR1 WSHSY, CDR2 SAAADI. A single record per CDR3 protein comes from TCRdb applying MiXCR to the 5' RACE reads. Of roughly 63,000 distinct CDR3 sequences listed, over 10% are singletons. The clonotype was recovered from an adult who was a healthcare worker with PCR-confirmed SARS-CoV-2 infection or an uninfected control (not recorded which). The V call is TRBV10-2, the J call TRBJ1-1, with no clear D. The sample taken for sequencing was whole blood. The CDR3 sequence is CASSEAENTEAFF. CDR3 sequence (DNA): TGCGCCAGCAGTGAAGCCGAGAACACTGAAGCTTTCTTT.